The rows below give T cell receptor beta chains drawn from one sample of a study of cytomegalovirus exposure and HLA in healthy donors. Generated by immunoSEQ multiplex PCR, the TCRdb table keeps only in-frame clones and is missing some. The data contain roughly 200,000 clones, around 80% of them singletons. Sequences were obtained from PBMCs. The receptors originated from a woman in her thirties or forties in good health and CMV-seronegative. The CDR3 runs from the conserved cysteine through the conserved F or W. The order of the fields is D gene, J gene, V gene, clone size, CDR3 DNA, CDR3 protein. The D gene is left open where the match is weak. The size entry is marked missing in some rows and otherwise reads once, few, many or a size class.

>TRBD2|TRBJ2-1|TRBV5-1|.
TGCGCCAGCAGCTCTAATCCTAGCGGAAGCTCCTACAATGAGCAGTTCTTC
CASSSNPSGSSYNEQFF
>TRBD2|TRBJ2-3|TRBV29-1|.
TGCAGCGTGAGACTAGCGGGGTGGACAGATACGCAGTATTTT
CSVRLAGWTDTQYF
>.|TRBJ2-3|TRBV7-7|.
TGTGCTAGCAGCTTAGGGCATTCCACAGATACGCAGTATTTT
CASSLGHSTDTQYF
>.|TRBJ1-5|TRBV5-6|.
TGTGCCAGCAGCTTTTGGGGGGGTTCCGGTCAGCCCCAGCATTTT
CASSFWGGSGQPQHF
>.|TRBJ2-2|TRBV7-9|.
TGTGCCAGCAGCCCCTACCGAAACACCGGGGAGCTGTTTTTT
CASSPYRNTGELFF
>.|TRBJ1-2|TRBV20-1|.
TGCAGTGCTAGAGAATACGGTGGCTACACCTTC
CSAREYGGYTF
>.|TRBJ2-3|TRBV9|once
TGTGCCAGCAGCGTAGGGGCAATAGATCAGGCAGATACGCAGTATTTT
CASSVGAIDQADTQYF
>TRBD1|TRBJ1-2|TRBV2|.
TGTGCCAGCAGTGGGACAGGGGCCCGGGGATCCGGCTATGGCTACACCTTC
CASSGTGARGSGYGYTF
>TRBD1|TRBJ1-2|TRBV5-1|once
TGCGCCAGCAGCTTGACACCGGGACAGTTGAACTATGGCTACACCTTC
CASSLTPGQLNYGYTF
>.|TRBJ2-2|TRBV19|once
TGTGCCAGTAGTCGGACAGTGAACACCGGGGAGCTGTTTTTT
CASSRTVNTGELFF
>.|TRBJ1-6|TRBV5-6|.
TGTGCCAGCAGCCTGGGTGGGGCAGGCCTCAATTCACCCCTCCACTTT
CASSLGGAGLNSPLHF
>.|TRBJ1-2|TRBV5-8|few
TGTGCCAGCAGCGCCGGACAGTTCTATGGCTACACCTTC
CASSAGQFYGYTF
>TRBD1|TRBJ1-2|TRBV7-9|.
TGTGCCAGCAGCGGCAGGGGGAACTATGGCTACACCTTC
CASSGRGNYGYTF
>.|TRBJ2-1|TRBV7-9|.
TGTGCCAGCAGCTTGGGCCCTCTGCAGTTCTTC
CASSLGPLQFF
>.|TRBJ2-6|TRBV4-1|few
TGCGCCAGCAGCCAAGCGGGACTGGGGGCCAACGTCCTGACTTTC
CASSQAGLGANVLTF
>TRBD2|TRBJ2-1|TRBV7-6|few
TGTGCCAGCAGCCAGAGCGGCTTTAGCGGGGGGCCCCGGGACAATGAGCAGTTCTTC
CASSQSGFSGGPRDNEQFF
>.|TRBJ1-4|TRBV5-8|.
TGTGCCAGCACGCTCGCCGGGACTAATGAAAAACTGTTTTTT
CASTLAGTNEKLFF
>.|TRBJ1-2|TRBV7-2|once
TGTGCCAGCAGCTTAAGAGAACAGGTCCATGGCTACACCTTC
CASSLREQVHGYTF
>.|TRBJ1-6|TRBV4-3|few
TGCGCCAGCAGCCAAGACCCAGGGTACTCACCCCTCCACTTT
CASSQDPGYSPLHF
>.|TRBJ2-7|TRBV6-1|.
TGTGCCAGCAGTGAACCCAGTAGCCAGAAGCAGTACTTC
CASSEPSSQKQYF
>.|TRBJ1-6|TRBV5-1|few
TGCGCCAGCAGCTTGGCCCTCAGGATTTATTCACCCCTCCACTTT
CASSLALRIYSPLHF
>TRBD1|TRBJ1-6|TRBV6-5|few
TGTGCCAGCAGTTATGGGACAGGGGTTAGCTCACCCCTCCACTTT
CASSYGTGVSSPLHF
>.|TRBJ1-2|TRBV7-2|.
TGTGCCAGCAGCTCGGACAGTCCTGGCTACACCTTC
CASSSDSPGYTF
>.|TRBJ2-5|TRBV29-1|.
TGCAGCGGCGTCTACCTAACGGGTAAAGAGACCCAGTACTTC
CSGVYLTGKETQYF